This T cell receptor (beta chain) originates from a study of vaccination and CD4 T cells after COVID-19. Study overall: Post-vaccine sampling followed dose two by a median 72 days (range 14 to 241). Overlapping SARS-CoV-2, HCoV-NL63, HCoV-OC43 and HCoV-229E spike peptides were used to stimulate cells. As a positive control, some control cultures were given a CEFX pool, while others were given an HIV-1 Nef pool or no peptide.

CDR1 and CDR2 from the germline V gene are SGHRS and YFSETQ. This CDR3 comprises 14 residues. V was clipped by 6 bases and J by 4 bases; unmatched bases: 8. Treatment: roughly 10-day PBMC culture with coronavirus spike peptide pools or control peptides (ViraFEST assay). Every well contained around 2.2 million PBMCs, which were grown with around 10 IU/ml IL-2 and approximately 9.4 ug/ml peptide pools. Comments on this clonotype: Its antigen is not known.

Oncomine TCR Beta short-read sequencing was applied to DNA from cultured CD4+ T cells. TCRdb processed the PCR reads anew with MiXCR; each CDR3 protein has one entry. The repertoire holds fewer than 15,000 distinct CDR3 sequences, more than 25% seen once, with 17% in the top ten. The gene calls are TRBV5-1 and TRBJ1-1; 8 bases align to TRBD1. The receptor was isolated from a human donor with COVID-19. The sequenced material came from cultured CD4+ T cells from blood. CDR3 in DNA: TGCGCCAGCACGGAGACAGGGGCGGGCACTGAAGCTTTCTTT. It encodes CASTETGAGTEAFF.